Below, 23 T cell receptor beta chains from the same sample are listed, as sequenced in a study of cytomegalovirus exposure and HLA in healthy donors. The PCR contained 60 Vbeta and 13 Jbeta primers. The data were produced by immunoSEQ multiplex PCR, yet TCRdb's version contains in-frame clones alone and is incomplete. The sample comprises roughly 120,000 clones, approximately 81% of which are singletons, and about 3.9% rests with the top ten. The sequencing sample was made of PBMCs. These receptors all come from a woman aged 25 to 39 in good health and CMV-seronegative.

V gene TRBV5-1 combines with J gene TRBJ1-3; the D is unclear. CDR3 length: 14 amino acids. The V end lost 4 bases, the J end lost 4 bases, and 12 bases lay between the germline ends. Germline V gives CDR1 SGHRS, CDR2 YFSETQ. The CDR3 here is CASSHSSPGNTIYF. The CDR3 bases are TGCGCCAGCAGCCATTCCAGTCCCGGAAACACCATATATTTT.

V usage is TRBV7-2 and J usage is TRBJ2-2, with TRBD1 matching over 8 bases. CDR1 SGHTA and CDR2 FQGNSA come from the germline V gene. Trimming cost V 4 bases and J 2 bases; bases outside gene matches: 9. CDR3 size: 17 residues. CDR3 sequence: CASSSPPGGGNTGELFF. As DNA, the CDR3 is TGTGCCAGCAGCTCGCCTCCAGGGGGCGGTAACACCGGGGAGCTGTTTTTT.

This clone was seen more than once but under ten times. The rearrangement uses TRBV4-2 and TRBJ1-5; D remains unclear. This CDR3 is 15 amino acids long. The germline V gene has CDR1 LGHNA and CDR2 YNFKEQ. V was cut by 0 bases and J by 4 bases, with 10 bases left in between. The chain's CDR3 is CASSQDFGVNQPQHF. The CDR3 DNA follows: TGTGCCAGCAGCCAAGATTTTGGAGTTAATCAGCCCCAGCATTTT.

The chain is built from TRBV19 and TRBJ2-5; no firm D call. V gave up 3 bases and J gave up 0 bases, with 17 bases separating them. CDR3 length: 17 residues. CDR1 and CDR2 (germline): LNHDA, SQIVND (reference sequence). CDR3 nucleotides: TGTGCCAGTAGTATCTCCGCCCATTTACTATACCAAGAGACCCAGTACTTC. It translates to CASSISAHLLYQETQYF.

This clone has more than one count but fewer than ten. The chain combines TRBV28 with TRBJ2-1, with 7 bases aligning to TRBD2. J lost 9 bases, V lost 2 bases, and 10 bases had no gene match. This CDR3 comprises 15 residues. CDR1 MDHEN and CDR2 SYDVKM come from the germline V gene. CDR3 nucleotides: TGTGCCAGCAGTTTAGGCGGGCGGGAGAGTAGTGAGCAGTTCTTC. It specifies CASSLGGRESSEQFF.

The chain couples TRBV9 to TRBJ2-3; weak D call: TRBD1 (5 bases). This CDR3 region has 17 residues. Trimming took 3 bases from V and 0 from J, leaving 17 bases between them. Per germline, CDR1 SGDLS and CDR2 YYNGEE. The CDR3 reads CASSAATETPSTDTQYF. The CDR3 DNA sequence: TGTGCCAGCAGCGCAGCGACAGAGACCCCTAGCACAGATACGCAGTATTTT.

This clone was recorded a few times. This chain uses TRBV25-1 with TRBJ1-2, with TRBD1 matching over 8 bases. V lost 8 bases and J lost 6; bases outside the gene matches: 5. CDR3 length: 12 amino acids. Per germline, CDR1 MGHDK and CDR2 SYGVNS. DNA of the CDR3: TGTGCCAGCGGAGACAGGGGAGATGGCTACACCTTC. Protein: CASGDRGDGYTF.

The chain joins TRBV7-2 to TRBJ2-7; 9 bases align to TRBD2. Germline CDR1 SGHTA, CDR2 FQGNSA. Trimming at V came to 1 base and at J to 1 base, leaving 5 bases not matched to a gene. The CDR3 has 16 residues. The chain's CDR3 is CASSLVHSGSSYEQYF. The DNA of the CDR3 is TGTGCCAGCAGCTTAGTACATAGCGGGAGTTCCTACGAGCAGTACTTC.

This chain uses TRBV19 with TRBJ2-1, with 7 bases that match TRBD2. V shed 1 base, J shed 9 bases, and the junction held 12 bases outside the gene matches. The CDR3 consists of 16 residues. Per germline, CDR1 LNHDA and CDR2 SQIVND (reference sequence). Here the CDR3 reads CASSIGRTRIGSEQFF. CDR3 bases: TGTGCCAGTAGTATAGGTAGGACTAGGATCGGCAGTGAGCAGTTCTTC. Combining the CDR3 with reference TRBV19 and TRBJ2-1 gives the whole variable domain DGGITQSPKYLFRKEGQNVTLSCEQNLNHDAMYWYRQDPGQGLRLIYYSQIVNDFQKGDIAEGYSVSREKKESFPLTVTSAQKNPTAFYLCASSIGRTRIGSEQFFGPGTRLTVL.

The chain carries TRBV16 and TRBJ2-3, with 8 positions matching TRBD1. This CDR3 spans 14 amino acids. The junction had 3 bases not matched to a gene; V was cut back by 3 bases and J by 4 bases. Looked up from germline, CDR1 is KGHSY and CDR2 is FQNENV. The DNA for the CDR3 is TGTGCCAGCAGCCATCCAGGGGGCCCAGATACGCAGTATTTT. Protein product: CASSHPGGPDTQYF.

This clone turned up a few times. The CDR3 reads CASNDAGGQGKETQYF. CDR3 DNA: TGTGCCAGCAACGACGCTGGGGGACAGGGGAAAGAGACCCAGTACTTC. The chain carries TRBV25-1 and TRBJ2-5; TRBD1 matches 10 bases. CDR1 is MGHDK and CDR2 is SYGVNS in the germline V gene. V was pared by 7 bases and J by 3 bases, with 11 bases of the junction left unmatched. The CDR3 is 16 amino acids.

The V call is TRBV30, the J call TRBJ1-4; D remains unclear. From germline, CDR1 is GTSNPN and CDR2 SVGIG (reference sequence). V lost 0 bases, J lost 17 bases, and 22 bases lay in between. There are 14 residues in the CDR3. The CDR3 DNA reads TGTGCCTGGAGTGTAGAGGGTGTACGAGAAAAACCCTTTTTT. Residues: CAWSVEGVREKPFF.

This chain uses TRBV7-9 with TRBJ1-4; D uncertain. V was clipped by 5 bases and J by 7 bases, with 14 bases between them. The germline gives CDR1 SEHNR, CDR2 FQNEAQ (reference sequence). The CDR3 contains 14 residues. The CDR3 loop is CASSPGGRGEKLFF. The CDR3 nucleotides are TGTGCCAGCAGCCCTGGCGGCCGAGGTGAAAAACTGTTTTTT.

This clone was detected a few times. The chain has TRBV10-2 and TRBJ2-7; 11 nucleotides agree with TRBD2. Unmatched junction bases numbered 9, after V lost 8 bases and J lost 0 bases. CDR3 size: 16 residues. Germline CDR1 is WSHSY and CDR2 is SAAADI. CDR3 protein: CASGRTSGLSSYEQYF. As DNA, the CDR3 is TGCGCCAGCGGCAGGACTAGCGGGCTTAGCTCCTACGAGCAGTACTTC.

CDR3 coding DNA: TGTGCCAGCAGCGCGCCGGGACAGGGAACAGAAGAGACCCAGTACTTC. Its translation is CASSAPGQGTEETQYF. V and J are TRBV9 and TRBJ2-5; 9 bases are shared with TRBD1. This CDR3 spans 16 amino acids. CDR1 and CDR2 (germline): SGDLS, YYNGEE. V dropped 3 bases and J dropped 3; count of bases not matched to a gene: 9.

The chain joins TRBV11-2 to TRBJ2-7; 7 nucleotides match TRBD2. The CDR3 is 16 residues long. J was trimmed by 2 bases and V by 5 bases; bases with no gene match: 12. Germline V CDR1 and CDR2: SGHAT, FQNNGV. The CDR3 protein is CASSPKLAGDPYEQYF. CDR3 coding DNA: TGTGCCAGCAGCCCGAAACTGGCGGGAGACCCCTACGAGCAGTACTTC.

The J gene is TRBJ1-2, the V gene TRBV11-2; weak D call: TRBD1 (6 bases). Germline V lookup: CDR1 SGHAT, CDR2 FQNNGV. V was clipped by 4 bases and J by 2 bases, with 8 bases between them. CDR3 length equals 13 residues. This CDR3 is CASSSRGNYGYTF. CDR3 DNA sequence: TGTGCCAGCAGCTCGAGGGGGAACTATGGCTACACCTTC.

In its sample, this clone was seen once. J is TRBJ2-7 and V is TRBV18, with 9 bases fitting TRBD1. The ends lost 4 bases at V and 3 bases at J; junction bases unmatched: 4. The CDR3 is 14 amino acids. Per the germline V gene, CDR1 is KGHSH and CDR2 is LQKENI. The DNA for the CDR3 is TGTGCCAGCTCACGGGACAGGGCAAACTACGAGCAGTACTTC. This codes for CASSRDRANYEQYF.

The V and J genes are TRBV5-6 and TRBJ2-1; a weak D match, TRBD2 (6 bases). The germline CDR1 and CDR2 sequences are SGHDT and YYEEEE. CDR3 size: 15 residues. V lost 1 base and J 8 bases, leaving 16 bases between the germline ends. The CDR3 loop reads CASSLLSSLAHEQFF. The CDR3 bases are TGTGCCAGCAGCTTGTTGTCCAGCCTAGCGCATGAGCAGTTCTTC.

This chain uses TRBV6-6 with TRBJ1-1; D not resolved. Per the germline V gene, CDR1 is MNHNY and CDR2 is SVGAGI (reference sequence). With 0 bases removed from V and 1 base from J, the gap between germline ends came to 3 bases. The CDR3 covers 13 residues. The CDR3 sequence is CASSYSRNTEAFF. The CDR3 bases are TGTGCCAGCAGTTACTCGAGGAACACTGAAGCTTTCTTT.

The chain has TRBV5-1 and TRBJ2-7; D perhaps matches TRBD2 (6 bases). Per germline, CDR1 SGHRS and CDR2 YFSETQ. The CDR3 contains 15 residues. Between the trimmed V and J ends, which lost 0 bases and 4 bases, there was a span of 14 bases. CDR3 in DNA: TGCGCCAGCAGCTTGGCCGCGGGACCCGAATACGAGCAGTACTTC. Protein product: CASSLAAGPEYEQYF.

The chain has TRBV7-2 and TRBJ2-1, with 11 bases fitting TRBD1. The CDR3 loop spans 17 amino acids. CDR1 and CDR2 (germline): SGHTA, FQGNSA. Unmatched junction bases numbered 7, after V lost 6 bases and J lost 0 bases. CDR3 DNA sequence: TGTGCCAGCAGTCGGTCCGGGACAGGGGGCTCCTACAATGAGCAGTTCTTC. This encodes CASSRSGTGGSYNEQFF.

This chain uses TRBV5-1 with TRBJ2-7, with D tentatively TRBD2 (5 bases). Trimming removed 7 bases from V and 5 bases from J, with 10 bases in between. Per germline, CDR1 SGHRS and CDR2 YFSETQ. The CDR3 sequence is 11 residues long. The CDR3 DNA sequence: TGCGCCAGCTCAAGCGGTCACGAGCAGTACTTC. This gives the protein CASSSGHEQYF.